This is a list of T cell receptor beta chains from one sample in a study of blood T cell repertoires in COVID-19. Assay: immunoSEQ multiplex PCR; the TCRdb copy retains only in-frame clones and omits some. This table has over 150,000 clones, about four fifths appearing once. The material sequenced was peripheral blood. These receptor sequences come from a woman aged 60 to 75 with acute or convalescent COVID-19. Both conserved end residues are part of each CDR3. The order of the fields is V gene, clone size, D gene, J gene, CDR3 DNA, CDR3 protein. A D gene is named only where the DNA matches it firmly. Part of the rows lack a size; the others show once, few, many or a class for expanded clones.

>TRBV2|once|NA|TRBJ2-2
TGTGCCAGCAGCCGGACTGGAACGAACACCGGGGAGCTGTTTTTT
CASSRTGTNTGELFF
>TRBV9|NA|TRBD1|TRBJ1-3
TGTGCCAGCAGCGCACGACAGGGTACGCGAACTGGAAACACCATATATTTT
CASSARQGTRTGNTIYF
>TRBV10-3|NA|NA|TRBJ2-2
TGTGCCATCAGTGAGTCGAGGCGGGGTTCGAACACCGGGGAGCTGTTTTTT
CAISESRRGSNTGELFF
>TRBV24-1|NA|NA|TRBJ1-2
TGTGCCACCAGTGGGATGAGGAATAATGGCTACACCTTC
CATSGMRNNGYTF
>TRBV18|NA|NA|TRBJ1-5
TGTGCCAGCTCACCCCTTTCTATGTCGGTTGGAGGGAGCAATCAGCCCCAGCATTTT
CASSPLSMSVGGSNQPQHF
>TRBV10-3|few|NA|TRBJ2-3
TGTGCCATCAGGGACCACAGGGATAGCACAGATACGCAGTATTTT
CAIRDHRDSTDTQYF
>TRBV3-1/TRBV3-2|NA|TRBD1|TRBJ1-1
TGTGCCAGCATGGGACAGGCGAACACTGAAGCTTTCTTT
CASMGQANTEAFF
>TRBV9|once|NA|TRBJ1-2
TGTGCCAGCAGCCCCCCCGTGGGGCTGGGGTATGGCTACACCTTC
CASSPPVGLGYGYTF
>TRBV5-4|NA|TRBD2|TRBJ2-5
TGTGCCAGCAGCTTGAGCGGGGGGCAAGAGACCCAGTACTTC
CASSLSGGQETQYF
>TRBV2|once|NA|TRBJ1-5
TGTGCCAGCAGTGAAACCAGGGACAATCAGCCCCAGCATTTT
CASSETRDNQPQHF
>TRBV12-5|NA|NA|TRBJ2-1
TGTGCTAGTGGTTTGGTCAGACTTGGCGATGAGCAGTTCTTC
CASGLVRLGDEQFF
>TRBV7-8|NA|TRBD2|TRBJ2-3
TGTGCCAGCAGTCGGGGGGGCCGGCGCACAGATACGCAGTATTTT
CASSRGGRRTDTQYF
>TRBV25-1|once|NA|TRBJ2-5
TGTGCCAGCAGTGAAGGCCCCACGTTCAAGGAGACCCAGTACTTC
CASSEGPTFKETQYF
>TRBV5-1|NA|TRBD1|TRBJ1-4
TGCGCCAGCAGCTTGATAGGGGTCGGGACAGGGAAGAATGAAAAACTGTTTTTT
CASSLIGVGTGKNEKLFF
>TRBV5-1|NA|TRBD1|TRBJ2-1
TGCGCCAGCAGCCTCCAGGGGGACTCCTACAATGAGCAGTTCTTC
CASSLQGDSYNEQFF
>TRBV25-1|few|TRBD1|TRBJ1-1
TGTGCCAGCAGCCTCACAGGGGTTTGGGTGGCTTTCTTT
CASSLTGVWVAFF
>TRBV5-1|NA|TRBD1|TRBJ1-2
TGCGCCAGCAGCTCGAACCCAACAGGGGGAAACTATGGCTACACCTTC
CASSSNPTGGNYGYTF
>TRBV15|NA|TRBD1|TRBJ1-2
TGTGCCACCAGCACACGACAGGGGGCGCTGGGCTACACCTTC
CATSTRQGALGYTF
>TRBV3-1/TRBV3-2|NA|NA|TRBJ2-7
TGTGCCAGCAGCCCGTGGGGCCCAACCAGGAACTACGAGCAGTACTTC
CASSPWGPTRNYEQYF
>TRBV3-1/TRBV3-2|NA|NA|TRBJ2-6
TGTGCCAGCAGCCAAGGGACAGTACTGAGCTCTGGGGCCAACGTCCTGACTTTC
CASSQGTVLSSGANVLTF
>TRBV6-5|NA|TRBD1|TRBJ1-2
TGTGCCAGCAGCCCGGACAGGGCGAATGGCTACACCTTC
CASSPDRANGYTF
>TRBV6-5|NA|TRBD1|TRBJ2-1
TGTGCCAGCGGCGGGGGACAGGGGGTCAATGAGCAGTTCTTC
CASGGGQGVNEQFF
>TRBV18|NA|TRBD2|TRBJ2-1
TGTGCCAGCTCACCACCCGGGACTAGCAGTGGCAATGAGCAGTTCTTC
CASSPPGTSSGNEQFF
>TRBV4-2|NA|TRBD2|TRBJ2-5
TGTGCCAGCAGTCTCGGGACTAGCGGGGGGGCGATCCAGGAGACCCAGTACTTC
CASSLGTSGGAIQETQYF
>TRBV12-5|few|TRBD1|TRBJ1-1
TGTGCTAGTGGTTTGGCCAGACAGGGGGTCACTGAAGCTTTCTTT
CASGLARQGVTEAFF
>TRBV2|NA|TRBD2|TRBJ2-5
TGTGCCAGCTTACTAGCGGGGACGTACCAAGAGACCCAGTACTTC
CASLLAGTYQETQYF
>TRBV12-3/TRBV12-4|NA|NA|TRBJ2-5
TGTGCCAGCAGTTTAAGACGGGAGGAGACCCAGTACTTC
CASSLRREETQYF
>TRBV27|NA|TRBD1|TRBJ1-5
TGTGCCAGCAGTTTAACTTACAGGGGCCCTAGCAATCAGCCCCAGCATTTT
CASSLTYRGPSNQPQHF
>TRBV19|medium-sized|TRBD1|TRBJ1-6
TGTGCCACCCAGGGGGTCAATAATTCACCCCTCCACTTT
CATQGVNNSPLHF
>TRBV19|NA|TRBD1|TRBJ1-3
TGTGCCAGTAGTTTGGCAGGGGGTAGTGGAAACACCATATATTTT
CASSLAGGSGNTIYF
>TRBV2|NA|NA|TRBJ1-2
TGTGCCAGCAGTGCGCAGACAGCCTCTAACTATGGCTACACCTTC
CASSAQTASNYGYTF
>TRBV10-3|NA|TRBD1|TRBJ1-2
TGTGCCATCAGTCGACAGGGAGACTATGGCTACACCTTC
CAISRQGDYGYTF
>TRBV27|NA|NA|TRBJ1-2
TGTGCCAGCAGTTCACAGGGTCTCAGAAACTATGGCTACACCTTC
CASSSQGLRNYGYTF
>TRBV19|NA|TRBD1|TRBJ1-1
TGTGCCAGTAGTAAACGGGACAGGGGCCTGAGGAACACTGAAGCTTTCTTT
CASSKRDRGLRNTEAFF
>TRBV18|NA|TRBD1|TRBJ1-2
TGTGCCAGCTCACCGGGGCCCAACGAACCTGGGACAGACACTAACTATGGCTACACCTTC
CASSPGPNEPGTDTNYGYTF
>TRBV6-6|NA|NA|TRBJ1-2
TGTGCCAGCAGTTCCTCCGGGACACCCGGCTACACCTTC
CASSSSGTPGYTF
>TRBV7-2|NA|NA|TRBJ1-5
TGTGCCAGCAGCTCCGAACAGGGAGTACGCAATCAGCCCCAGCATTTT
CASSSEQGVRNQPQHF
>TRBV7-2|NA|NA|TRBJ1-1
TGTGCCAGCAGCTTAGGGGGCCTAGCTGAAGCTTTCTTT
CASSLGGLAEAFF
>TRBV4-1|NA|NA|TRBJ1-1
TGCGCCAGCAGCCAAGCCCCAAAGACAGAGATGAACACTGAAGCTTTCTTT
CASSQAPKTEMNTEAFF
>TRBV6-5|NA|NA|TRBJ1-2
TGTGCCAGCAGTTTCCGGGGACTTAACTATGGCTACACCTTC
CASSFRGLNYGYTF